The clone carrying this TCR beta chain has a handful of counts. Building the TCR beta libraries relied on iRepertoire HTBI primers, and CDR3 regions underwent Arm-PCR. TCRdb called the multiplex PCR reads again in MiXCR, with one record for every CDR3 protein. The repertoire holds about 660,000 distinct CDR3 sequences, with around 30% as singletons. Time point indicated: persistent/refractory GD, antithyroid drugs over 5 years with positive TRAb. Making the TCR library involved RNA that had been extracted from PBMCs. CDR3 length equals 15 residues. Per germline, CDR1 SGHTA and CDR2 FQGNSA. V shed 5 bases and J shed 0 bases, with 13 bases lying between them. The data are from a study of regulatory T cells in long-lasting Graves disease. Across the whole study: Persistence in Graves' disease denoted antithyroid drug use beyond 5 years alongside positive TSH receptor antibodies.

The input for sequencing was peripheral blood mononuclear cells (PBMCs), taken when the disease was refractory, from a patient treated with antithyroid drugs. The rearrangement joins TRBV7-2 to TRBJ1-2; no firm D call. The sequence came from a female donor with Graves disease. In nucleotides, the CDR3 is TGTGCCAGCAGCGGGAGGGTGGGAGCTAACTATGGCTACACCTTC. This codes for CASSGRVGANYGYTF.